These T cell receptor beta chains were read from a single sample in a study of response to subunit inactivated influenza vaccine. Using its own MiXCR run on the RT-PCR reads, TCRdb lists one record per CDR3 protein. The sample carries about 180,000 distinct CDR3 sequences, over 8.5% recorded once. This sample comprised CD8+ T cells sorted from PBMCs, obtained 23 months after vaccination. The source is a man between 50 and 75 years old who received an inactivated influenza vaccine. The CDR3 runs from the conserved cysteine through the conserved F or W. Fields, in order: D gene, J gene, V gene, clone size, CDR3 DNA, CDR3 protein. A D gene is named only where the DNA matches it firmly. Clone size, where shown, is once, few, many, or a class for clones that have expanded.

>TRBD1|TRBJ1-2|TRBV15|few
TGTGCCACCAGCAGCCCGGGACAGACAGATTTCTATGGCTACACCTTC
CATSSPGQTDFYGYTF
>.|TRBJ2-3|TRBV9|few
TGTGCCAGCAGCGTAGGAGGAGGGGGCCACTACGATACGCAGTATTTT
CASSVGGGGHYDTQYF
>.|TRBJ2-5|TRBV9|many
TGTGCCAGCAGCGTAGAGGGGGGTGAAGAGACCCAGTACTTC
CASSVEGGEETQYF
>.|TRBJ2-2|TRBV28|many
TGTGCCAGCAGTTTACCAGGGTTTCCCGGGGAGCTGTTTTTT
CASSLPGFPGELFF
>.|TRBJ1-6|TRBV20-1|.
TGCAGTGCTACGGTTCTAAATTCACCCCTCCACTTT
CSATVLNSPLHF
>.|TRBJ2-1|TRBV4-3|.
TGCGCCAGCAGCCAATTTTCCGGGATAGGCTCCTACAATGAGCAGTTCTTC
CASSQFSGIGSYNEQFF
>TRBD1|TRBJ1-2|TRBV7-7|few
TGTGCTAGCAGCTTAAAGGGGCTCCGACAGGGGATGGACTATGGCTACACCTTC
CASSLKGLRQGMDYGYTF
>.|TRBJ1-1|TRBV6-1|.
TGTGCCAGCAGTATGAACAAGAACACTGAAGCTTTCTTT
CASSMNKNTEAFF
>.|TRBJ1-1|TRBV6-5|many
TGTGCCAGCAGTTACGACCCGGGGGTGAAGACTGAAGCTTTCTTT
CASSYDPGVKTEAFF
>.|TRBJ2-1|TRBV11-2|.
TGTGCCAGCAGCTCACGACTAGTTACATACAATGAGCAGTTCTTC
CASSSRLVTYNEQFF
>.|TRBJ2-7|TRBV25-1|many
TGTGCCAGCAGCGTCTCCTACGAGCAGTACTTC
CASSVSYEQYF
>.|TRBJ1-4|TRBV4-1|many
TGCGCCAGCAGCCAAGGGGGTACTAATGAAAAACTGTTTTTT
CASSQGGTNEKLFF
>.|TRBJ2-2|TRBV12-3/TRBV12-4|.
TGTGCCAGCACCCCCAAGGCCACCGGGGAGCTGTTTTTT
CASTPKATGELFF
>TRBD1|TRBJ1-1|TRBV7-9|.
TGTGCCAGCAGCTTAGGGTACGGACAGGGCAGGACTGAAGCTTTCTTT
CASSLGYGQGRTEAFF
>TRBD2|TRBJ2-3|TRBV11-2|.
TGTGCCAGCAGCTTGCGGGGGGGGTCAGATACGCAGTATTTT
CASSLRGGSDTQYF
>TRBD1|TRBJ2-1|TRBV2|.
TGTGCCAGCAGATCGGACAGGGAGAATGAGCAGTTCTTC
CASRSDRENEQFF
>.|TRBJ2-3|TRBV5-5|many
TGTGCCAGCAGCGTTGGGTCGGGGGCCACAGATACGCAGTATTTT
CASSVGSGATDTQYF
>TRBD1|TRBJ2-5|TRBV6-1|.
TGTGCCAGCAGTCCTAACGACAGGGTGGGGGAGACCCAGTACTTC
CASSPNDRVGETQYF
>.|TRBJ2-3|TRBV4-3|few
TGCGCCAGCAGCCAAGGGGTCGGACTCCCCGATAATACGCAGTATTTT
CASSQGVGLPDNTQYF
>TRBD1|TRBJ1-5|TRBV10-3|many
TGTGCCATCAATGACAGGGAGGGTCAGCCCCAGCATTTT
CAINDREGQPQHF
>TRBD1|TRBJ2-7|TRBV7-6|.
TGTGCCAGCAGCTTTGGGACAGGCTTCGAATCCTACGAGCAGTACTTC
CASSFGTGFESYEQYF